This TCR beta chain is from a study of T cell responses to AZD1222 COVID-19 vaccine. The CDR3 spans 14 residues. V shed 0 bases and J shed 2 bases, with 8 bases lying between them. Germline V gives CDR1 SEHNR, CDR2 FQNEAQ (reference sequence). TCRdb's copy holds only in-frame clones and misses some; the assay was immunoSEQ multiplex PCR. The table includes more than 95,000 clones, about 89% detected once. Sequencing used peripheral blood, obtained 28 days after the second dose of the MenACWY control vaccine. The TCR originated in an adult who received the MenACWY meningococcal vaccine as a control. The gene calls are TRBV7-9 and TRBJ2-7; D perhaps matches TRBD1 (6 bases). CDR3 region: CASSLAGAAYEQYF. In DNA form, the CDR3 reads TGTGCCAGCAGCTTAGCGGGGGCCGCCTACGAGCAGTACTTC.